This note documents a single T cell receptor (beta chain) sequence. The protocol was immunoSEQ multiplex PCR, while the TCRdb copy is restricted to in-frame clones and leaves out a portion. The table shows 110,000 to 150,000 clones, with 75% to 85% occurring only once. Trimming shortened V by 8 bases and J by 9 bases, and 16 bases separated the two germline ends. Germline lookup yields CDR1 SNHLY and CDR2 FYNNEI. This CDR3 is 13 amino acids long. The data were obtained in a study of blood T cell repertoires in COVID-19. The origin of this receptor is a man aged 45-60 years with acute or convalescent COVID-19. The chain employs TRBV2 and TRBJ1-4; no definite D call. Sequenced sample: peripheral blood. The CDR3 loop reads CASRRTDDKKLFF. The CDR3 nucleotides are TGTGCCAGCCGGAGGACGGACGATAAAAAACTGTTTTTT.